The 32 T cell receptor beta chains below all came from one sample that was sequenced in a study of naive and memory T cell subsets. Both TRBC1 and TRBC2 were covered by a beta constant-region primer of two equimolar oligonucleotides. One entry per CDR3 protein results from TCRdb running MiXCR on the UMI-ligation and nested PCR reads. This table has under 40,000 distinct CDR3 sequences, less than 15% appearing once. Sample: effector memory CD4+ T cells from blood. Regarding subset: effector memory, CD45RA- CD27-. The receptors were sampled from a human donor in good health.

This clonotype was counted many times. The V call is TRBV29-1, the J call TRBJ1-2; TRBD1 is a possible D gene (5 bases). Looked up from germline, CDR1 is SQVTM and CDR2 is ANQGSEA. This CDR3 has 10 amino acids. Between the trimmed V and J ends, which lost 3 bases and 8 bases, there was a span of 7 bases. CDR3 loop: CSVERGGYTF. In DNA form, the CDR3 reads TGCAGCGTTGAGAGGGGAGGCTACACCTTC.

This clonotype has at least ten counts. At one end the junction does not follow the germline gene, possibly because of a read error. This rearrangement joins TRBV5-1 to TRBJ2-1, with 8 bases aligning to TRBD2. This CDR3 region has 14 residues. The germline gives CDR1 SGHRS, CDR2 YFSETQ. DNA of the CDR3: TGCGCCAGCAGCGAAGAGACTAGCGCCGGCCGGAGAATCTTC. It yields the protein CASSEETSAGRRIF.

This clonotype was observed at least ten times. This sequence joins TRBV6-2 or TRBV6-3 and TRBJ2-7; TRBD2 matches 8 bases. CDR1 and CDR2 from the germline V gene are MNHEY and SVGEGT. V lost 2 bases and J lost 1; bases outside the gene matches: 10. The CDR3 totals 17 residues. The CDR3 is CASSYGALVAGSYEQYF. Written as DNA, the CDR3 is TGTGCCAGCAGTTACGGCGCTTTGGTAGCGGGATCCTACGAGCAGTACTTC.

This clonotype occurred many times. The chain recombines TRBV9 with TRBJ2-7; D tentatively fits TRBD1 or TRBD2 (6 bases each). The length of the CDR3 is 15 residues. Germline lookup yields CDR1 SGDLS and CDR2 YYNGEE. Trimming removed 0 bases from V and 2 bases from J, with 12 bases in between. DNA of the CDR3: TGTGCCAGCAGCGTAGGGGGGGCCAAAGCCTACGAGCAGTACTTC. This translates into CASSVGGAKAYEQYF.

This clonotype was counted at least ten times. The J gene is TRBJ2-3, the V gene TRBV7-2, with no clear D. V lost 3 bases and J lost 2, with 9 bases in between. The CDR3 is 14 residues long. Germline V gene sequence: CDR1 SGHTA, CDR2 FQGNSA. Written as DNA, the CDR3 is TGTGCCAGCAGCTTCATTAGGGACACAGATACGCAGTATTTT. Its protein is CASSFIRDTDTQYF.

This clonotype has just a few counts. One end of the junction does not line up with germline, which may come from a read error. The chain joins TRBV6-1 to TRBJ2-6; D gene uncertain. CDR1 is MNHNS, CDR2 SASEGT, per germline. CDR3 length: 17 residues. This chain's CDR3 is CASSDMWPNSRANVLTF. DNA for the CDR3: TGTGCCAGCAGTGATATGTGGCCGAACTCTCGGGCCAACGTCCTGACTTTC.

This clonotype was observed many times. The V call is TRBV12-3 or TRBV12-4, the J call TRBJ1-5; no clear D. The CDR3 extends over 12 amino acids. The germline V and J ends were trimmed by 5 bases and 2 bases, with 4 bases remaining between them. Here the CDR3 reads CASSVGNQPQHF. DNA of the CDR3: TGTGCCAGCAGTGTCGGCAATCAGCCCCAGCATTTT.

The chain recombines TRBV29-1 with TRBJ2-2; 10 bases map to TRBD1. Germline assignment: CDR1 SQVTM and CDR2 ANQGSEA. The V and J ends lost 6 bases and 5 bases, in that order; junction bases with no gene match: 3. The CDR3 covers 13 residues. This CDR3 is CSVGTGVTGELFF. In nucleotides, the CDR3 is TGCAGCGTCGGGACAGGGGTTACCGGGGAGCTGTTTTTT.

The CDR3 spells CSARDPAGGDSYEQYF. Written as DNA, the CDR3 is TGCAGTGCTAGAGATCCAGCAGGGGGCGACTCCTACGAGCAGTACTTC. The chain couples TRBV20-1 to TRBJ2-7, with 8 bases matching TRBD1. Germline V gives CDR1 DFQATT, CDR2 SNEGSKA (reference sequence). The trim removed 0 bases at V and 0 bases at J, leaving 7 bases unmatched. This CDR3 spans 16 amino acids.

The gene calls are TRBV9 and TRBJ2-5, with TRBD2 matching 10 bases. Germline CDR1 is SGDLS and CDR2 is YYNGEE. CDR3 size: 18 residues. Trimming at V came to 0 bases and at J to 4 bases, leaving 12 bases not matched to a gene. The CDR3 coding sequence is TGTGCCAGCAGCGTAGATGTAGCGGGAGGCTCTGTAGTAGAGACCCAGTACTTC. It encodes CASSVDVAGGSVVETQYF.

This clonotype has a handful of counts. This chain connects TRBV5-4 to TRBJ1-5; D is possibly TRBD1 (6 bases). CDR1 and CDR2 from the germline V gene are SGHNT and YYREEE (reference sequence). The CDR3 length is 15 residues. Trimming shortened V by 3 bases and J by 1 base, and 11 bases separated the two germline ends. The CDR3 DNA follows: TGTGCCAGCAGCTCAGGGGTGGGAAGCAATCAGCCCCAGCATTTT. Translated: CASSSGVGSNQPQHF.

This clonotype was picked up a small number of times. The gene calls are TRBV18 and TRBJ2-4; D is unresolved. The CDR3 is 14 residues long. The V gene's germline CDR1 is KGHSH and CDR2 LQKENI. The V and J ends lost 5 bases and 1 base respectively, with 9 bases between them. The CDR3 sequence: CASSEEWAKNIQYF. The CDR3 DNA reads TGTGCCAGCTCAGAAGAATGGGCCAAAAACATTCAGTACTTC.

This clonotype came up many times. This sequence joins TRBV20-1 and TRBJ2-7, with D hard to call. This CDR3 has 14 amino acids. The V gene's germline CDR1 is DFQATT and CDR2 SNEGSKA (reference sequence). The V gene lost 3 bases and the J gene lost 1 base, with 13 bases spanning the gap. CDR3: CSASVNSVSYEQYF. The CDR3 nucleotides are TGCAGTGCTAGCGTCAACAGCGTTTCCTACGAGCAGTACTTC.

This chain uses TRBV7-9 with TRBJ2-5; no firm D call. This CDR3 has 15 amino acids. V gave up 1 base and J gave up 2 bases, with 11 bases separating them. Looked up from germline, CDR1 is SEHNR and CDR2 is FQNEAQ (reference sequence). The CDR3: CASSLVWAVQETQYF. In DNA, the CDR3 is TGTGCCAGCAGCTTAGTTTGGGCAGTGCAAGAGACCCAGTACTTC.

In its sample, this clonotype was seen a few times. V is TRBV5-6 and J is TRBJ2-1, with 9 bases fitting TRBD1. The CDR3 loop spans 14 amino acids. Germline loops: CDR1 SGHDT, CDR2 YYEEEE. Trimming cost V 4 bases and J 10 bases; bases outside gene matches: 9. Here the CDR3 DNA reads TGTGCCAGCAGCGCAGGGACAGGGAGAGGGGAGCAGTTCTTC. Its translation is CASSAGTGRGEQFF.

The V call is TRBV18, the J call TRBJ1-2; 7 nucleotides align to TRBD1. Trimming removed 6 bases from V and 4 bases from J; junction bases left unmatched: 8. The CDR3 sequence is 14 residues long. Germline CDR1 reads KGHSH; CDR2 reads LQKENI. For the CDR3, the DNA is TGTGCCAGCTCGGGTACAGGGGCGAGCTATGGCTACACCTTC. This translates into CASSGTGASYGYTF.

This clonotype was found a few times. The rearrangement links TRBV6-2 or TRBV6-3 to TRBJ2-7; D is possibly TRBD1 (6 bases). V dropped 6 bases and J dropped 3 bases, with 12 bases sitting between them. The CDR3 is made up of 13 amino acids. Per germline, CDR1 MNHEY and CDR2 SVGEGT. DNA for the CDR3: TGTGCCAGCAGCAACAGGGTACACTACGAGCAGTACTTC. This encodes CASSNRVHYEQYF.

This clonotype occurred many times. The chain employs TRBV20-1 and TRBJ2-5; 12 bases are a match to TRBD2. CDR3 length: 15 residues. V lost 5 bases, J lost 5 bases, and 9 bases stayed unmatched. Germline loops: CDR1 DFQATT, CDR2 SNEGSKA (reference sequence). The CDR3 region is CSAPTSGRIQETQYF. CDR3 DNA: TGCAGTGCTCCTACTAGCGGGAGGATCCAGGAGACCCAGTACTTC.

V and J are TRBV7-3 and TRBJ2-1, with D possibly matching TRBD1 (6 bases). The CDR3 contains 16 residues. V dropped 5 bases and J dropped 0 bases, with 14 bases sitting between them. Germline loops: CDR1 SGHTA, CDR2 FQGTGA. CDR3 nucleotides: TGTGCCAGCAGCCCTCTGGGGGCGACCTCCTACAATGAGCAGTTCTTC. Protein sequence: CASSPLGATSYNEQFF.

This clonotype qualifies as medium-sized. CDR3 protein: CASSQNGYNEQFF. CDR3 in DNA: TGTGCCAGCAGCCAGAACGGGTACAATGAGCAGTTCTTC. The V call is TRBV3-1, the J call TRBJ2-1; D is undetermined. The germline V gene has CDR1 LGHDT and CDR2 YNNKEL (reference sequence). Trimming cost V 3 bases and J 4 bases, with 7 bases left between them. CDR3 length equals 13 residues.

This clonotype was counted only a few times. The V call is TRBV6-1, the J call TRBJ2-3, with 9 bases matching TRBD2. Germline values: CDR1 MNHNS, CDR2 SASEGT. Unmatched junction bases numbered 13, after V lost 1 base and J lost 5 bases. The CDR3 runs 18 residues. CDR3 sequence reads: CASSEVGGGRAGGDTQYF. As DNA, the CDR3 is TGTGCCAGCAGTGAAGTGGGTGGGGGACGAGCGGGAGGAGATACGCAGTATTTT.

This clonotype came up many times. The chain joins TRBV12-3 or TRBV12-4 to TRBJ2-7; D not certain. V was pared by 3 bases and J by 10 bases, with 13 bases between. The CDR3 length is 12 residues. The CDR3, as DNA: TGTGCCAGCAGTTTGAGACCCCTATCACAGTACTTC. Amino acid sequence: CASSLRPLSQYF.

V gene TRBV20-1 combines with J gene TRBJ1-2, with 8 bases identical to TRBD1. After removal of 5 bases from V and 5 bases from J, the junction contained 16 bases not matched to a gene. CDR3 length: 16 residues. Looked up from germline, CDR1 is DFQATT and CDR2 is SNEGSKA (reference sequence). The DNA for the CDR3 is TGCAGTGCTGCCAGAAGTGCAGGGGGCGGTTTATATGGCTACACCTTC. Translating gives CSAARSAGGGLYGYTF.

This clonotype was detected many times. This chain connects TRBV10-3 to TRBJ2-1; 12 positions match TRBD2. Germline lookup yields CDR1 ENHRY and CDR2 SYGVKD. The V and J ends lost 11 bases and 5 bases, in that order; junction bases with no gene match: 10. The CDR3 is 15 amino acids. This CDR3 reads CAVRPTSGSHNEQFF. The CDR3 DNA reads as TGTGCCGTTCGACCGACTAGCGGGAGCCACAATGAGCAGTTCTTC.

The V and J genes are TRBV12-3 or TRBV12-4 and TRBJ2-7, with 11 nucleotides matching TRBD2. This CDR3 region has 16 residues. The junction had 4 bases not matched to a gene; V was cut back by 3 bases and J by 0 bases. CDR3 loop: CASSFSTSGNSYEQYF. The CDR3 nucleotides are TGTGCCAGCAGTTTCTCGACTAGCGGGAACTCCTACGAGCAGTACTTC.

The V gene is TRBV6-6, the J gene TRBJ2-2, with 10 bases aligning to TRBD2. With 5 bases clipped from V and 7 bases from J, the junction kept 4 bases outside the gene matches. The CDR3 is made up of 14 amino acids. The germline V gene encodes CDR1 MNHNY and CDR2 SVGAGI (reference sequence). The CDR3 protein is CASSPRTSGGELFF. DNA for the CDR3: TGTGCCAGCAGTCCTCGGACTAGCGGCGGGGAGCTGTTTTTT.

In this sample, this clonotype turned up many times. The V gene is TRBV20-1, the J gene TRBJ1-1, with no clear D. The germline V gene encodes CDR1 DFQATT and CDR2 SNEGSKA (reference sequence). V was pared by 6 bases and J by 1 base, with 9 bases between. The CDR3 has 12 residues. CDR3: CSAKTGNTEAFF. Written as DNA, the CDR3 is TGCAGTGCCAAAACCGGGAACACTGAAGCTTTCTTT.

The chain recombines TRBV12-3 or TRBV12-4 with TRBJ2-1, with D maybe TRBD2 (5 bases). V lost 6 bases, J lost 1 base, and 10 bases lay in between. The CDR3 has 14 residues. CDR3 DNA: TGTGCCAGCAGCGGAGGACGGTCCTACAATGAGCAGTTCTTC. Translating gives CASSGGRSYNEQFF.

The gene calls are TRBV5-6 and TRBJ2-3, with D hard to call. Germline CDR1 is SGHDT and CDR2 is YYEEEE. CDR3 size: 14 residues. Between the trimmed V and J ends, which lost 2 bases and 4 bases, there was a span of 11 bases. The CDR3: CASSFAFVSDTQYF. In DNA form, the CDR3 reads TGTGCCAGCAGCTTCGCGTTTGTCTCAGATACGCAGTATTTT.

This clonotype has at least ten counts. The chain carries TRBV20-1 and TRBJ2-7, with 8 bases identical to TRBD2. The length of the CDR3 is 13 residues. V lost 4 bases to trimming and J lost 3 bases; unmatched junction nucleotides: 5. Germline CDR1 is DFQATT and CDR2 is SNEGSKA (reference sequence). The DNA for the CDR3 is TGCAGTGCTACCGGGAGGGGGGACTACGAGCAGTACTTC. It is translated as CSATGRGDYEQYF.

The chain joins TRBV29-1 to TRBJ2-5; 10 nucleotides line up with TRBD2. Germline V gives CDR1 SQVTM, CDR2 ANQGSEA. The CDR3 is 12 amino acids. Trimming cost V 6 bases and J 5 bases; bases outside gene matches: 3. The CDR3 loop reads CSVASGSETQYF. CDR3 nucleotides: TGCAGCGTCGCTAGCGGGAGCGAGACCCAGTACTTC.

This chain uses TRBV20-1 with TRBJ1-1; weak D call: TRBD1 (5 bases). This CDR3 is 15 amino acids long. Germline V CDR1 and CDR2: DFQATT, SNEGSKA (reference sequence). The germline V and J ends were trimmed by 3 bases and 0 bases, with 14 bases remaining between them. CDR3 loop: CSARVITGMNTEAFF. CDR3 DNA: TGCAGTGCTAGGGTGATTACAGGTATGAACACTGAAGCTTTCTTT.